This T cell receptor (beta chain) was found in a study of vaccination effects on CD4 cells after COVID-19. Germline trimming cut 6 bases from V and 5 bases from J; bases unmatched to any gene: 9. The germline CDR1 and CDR2 sequences are MGHDK and SYGVNS. This CDR3 has 15 residues. TCRdb's table, derived via immunoSEQ multiplex PCR, lists solely in-frame clones and lacks some. Among roughly 40,000 clones listed, approximately 71% were seen once. Culture proceeded for under twelve days, and CD4+ T cells were then isolated. As concerns this clone: Antigen: not known.

This receptor was taken from a human donor who received a COVID-19 vaccine. The chain recombines TRBV25-1 with TRBJ1-5; TRBD1 aligns across 8 bases. The starting material was CD4+ T cells from PBMCs cultured without peptide, obtained before COVID-19 vaccination. The CDR3 here is CASRQTGVGDQPQHF. The CDR3, as DNA: TGTGCCAGCAGACAGACAGGGGTGGGGGATCAGCCCCAGCATTTT.